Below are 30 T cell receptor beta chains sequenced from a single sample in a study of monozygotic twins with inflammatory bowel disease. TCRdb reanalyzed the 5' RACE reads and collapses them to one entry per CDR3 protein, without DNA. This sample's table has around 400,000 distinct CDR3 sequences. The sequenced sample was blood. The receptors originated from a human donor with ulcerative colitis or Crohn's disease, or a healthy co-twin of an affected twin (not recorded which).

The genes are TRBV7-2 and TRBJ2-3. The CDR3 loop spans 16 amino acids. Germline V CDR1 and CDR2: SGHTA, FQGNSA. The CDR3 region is CASSLIKADFTDTQYF.

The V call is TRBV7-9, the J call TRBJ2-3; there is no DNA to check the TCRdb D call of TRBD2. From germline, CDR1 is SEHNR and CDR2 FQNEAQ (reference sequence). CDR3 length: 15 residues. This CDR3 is CASSLSSGNTDTQYF.

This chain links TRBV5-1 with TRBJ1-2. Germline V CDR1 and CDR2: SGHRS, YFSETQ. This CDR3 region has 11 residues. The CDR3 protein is CASSPDYGYTF.

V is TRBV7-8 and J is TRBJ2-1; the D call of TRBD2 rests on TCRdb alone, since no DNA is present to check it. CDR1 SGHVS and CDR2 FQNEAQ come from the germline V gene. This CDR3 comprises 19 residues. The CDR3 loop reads CASSSRVGPSDSSYNEQFF.

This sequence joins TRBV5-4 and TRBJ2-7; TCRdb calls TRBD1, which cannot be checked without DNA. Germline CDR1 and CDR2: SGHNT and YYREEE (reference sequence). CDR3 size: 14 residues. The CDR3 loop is CASSFKGPVDEQYF.

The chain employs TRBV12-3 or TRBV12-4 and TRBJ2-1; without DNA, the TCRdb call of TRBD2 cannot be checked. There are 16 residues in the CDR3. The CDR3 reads CASSIPASGGLGEQFF.

CDR3 in amino acids: CSVGWTSLQYF. This sequence joins TRBV29-1 and TRBJ2-7; the TRBD2 assignment by TCRdb is unverifiable without DNA. The CDR3 covers 11 residues. The germline CDR1 and CDR2 sequences are SQVTM and ANQGSEA.

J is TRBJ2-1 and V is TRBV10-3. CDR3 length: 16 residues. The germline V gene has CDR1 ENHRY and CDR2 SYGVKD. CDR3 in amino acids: CAISESTGSSYNEQFF.

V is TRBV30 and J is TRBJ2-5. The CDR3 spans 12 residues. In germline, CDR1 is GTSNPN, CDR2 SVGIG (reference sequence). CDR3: CAGGDYQETQYF.

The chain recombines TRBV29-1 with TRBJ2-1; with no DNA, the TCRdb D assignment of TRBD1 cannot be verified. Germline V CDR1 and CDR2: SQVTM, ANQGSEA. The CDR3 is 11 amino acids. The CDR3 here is CSTPTGAEQFF.

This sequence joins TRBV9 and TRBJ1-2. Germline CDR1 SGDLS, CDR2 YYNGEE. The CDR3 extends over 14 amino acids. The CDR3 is CASSVELGNYGYTF.

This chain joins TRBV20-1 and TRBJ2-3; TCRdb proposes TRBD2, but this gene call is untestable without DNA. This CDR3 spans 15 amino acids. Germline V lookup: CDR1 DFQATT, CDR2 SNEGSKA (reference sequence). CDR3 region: CSAISGRHSTDTQYF.

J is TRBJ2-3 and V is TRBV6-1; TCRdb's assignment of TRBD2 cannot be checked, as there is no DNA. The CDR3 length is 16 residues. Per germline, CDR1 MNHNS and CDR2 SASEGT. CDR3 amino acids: CASSPGLSSGADTQYF.

The CDR3 region is CASSFRRAGELFF. The chain has TRBV12-3 or TRBV12-4 and TRBJ2-2. The CDR3 sequence is 13 residues long.

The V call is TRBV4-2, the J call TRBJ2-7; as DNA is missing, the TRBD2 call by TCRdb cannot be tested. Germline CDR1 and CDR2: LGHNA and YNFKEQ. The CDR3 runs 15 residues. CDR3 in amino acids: CASSPTSSGEHEQYF.

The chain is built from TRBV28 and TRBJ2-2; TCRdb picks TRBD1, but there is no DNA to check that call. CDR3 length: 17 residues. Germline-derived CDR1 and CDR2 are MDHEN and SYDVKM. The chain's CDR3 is CASSLFPGTGNTGELFF.

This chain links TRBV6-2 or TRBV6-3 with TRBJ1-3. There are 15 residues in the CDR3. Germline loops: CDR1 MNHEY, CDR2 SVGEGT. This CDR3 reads CASSIGRISGNTIYF.

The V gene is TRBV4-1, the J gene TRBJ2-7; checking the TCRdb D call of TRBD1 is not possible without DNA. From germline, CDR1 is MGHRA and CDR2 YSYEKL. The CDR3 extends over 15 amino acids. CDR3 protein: CASSPVGTESYEQYF.

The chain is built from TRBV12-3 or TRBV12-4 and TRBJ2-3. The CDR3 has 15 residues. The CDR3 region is CASLRQDGNTDTQYF.

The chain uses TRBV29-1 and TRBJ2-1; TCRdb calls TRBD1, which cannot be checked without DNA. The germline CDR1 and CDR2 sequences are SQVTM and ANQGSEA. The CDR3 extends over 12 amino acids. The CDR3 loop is CSVEVGGGQQFF.

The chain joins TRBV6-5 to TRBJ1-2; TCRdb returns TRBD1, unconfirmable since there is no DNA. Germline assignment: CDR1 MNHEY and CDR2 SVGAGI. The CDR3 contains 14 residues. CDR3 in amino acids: CASSSRTGGDGYTF.

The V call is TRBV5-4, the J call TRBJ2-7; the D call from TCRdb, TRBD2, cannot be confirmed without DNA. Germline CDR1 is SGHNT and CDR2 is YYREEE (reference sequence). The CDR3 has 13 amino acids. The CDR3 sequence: CASTLAGGDEQYF.

Here the CDR3 reads CASGGTTLSNQPQHF. V is TRBV12-3 or TRBV12-4 and J is TRBJ1-5; TCRdb reports TRBD1, a call that lacks DNA to check it against. CDR3 length: 15 residues.

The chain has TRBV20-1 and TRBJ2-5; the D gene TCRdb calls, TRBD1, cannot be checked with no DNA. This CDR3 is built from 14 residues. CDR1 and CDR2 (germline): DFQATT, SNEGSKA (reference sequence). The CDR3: CSARARDRGETQYF.

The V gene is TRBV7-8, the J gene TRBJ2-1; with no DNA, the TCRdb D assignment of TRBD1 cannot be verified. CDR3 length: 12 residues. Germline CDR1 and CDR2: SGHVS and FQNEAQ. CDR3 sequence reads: CASSSRTNERFF.

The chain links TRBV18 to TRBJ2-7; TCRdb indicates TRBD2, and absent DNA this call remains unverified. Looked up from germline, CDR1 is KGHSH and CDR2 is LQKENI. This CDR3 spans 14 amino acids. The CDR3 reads CASSALGELYEQYF.

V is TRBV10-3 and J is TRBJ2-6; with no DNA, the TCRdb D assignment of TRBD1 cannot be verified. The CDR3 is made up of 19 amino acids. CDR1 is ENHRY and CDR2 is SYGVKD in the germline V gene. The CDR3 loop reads CAISESMGQQTSGANVLTF.

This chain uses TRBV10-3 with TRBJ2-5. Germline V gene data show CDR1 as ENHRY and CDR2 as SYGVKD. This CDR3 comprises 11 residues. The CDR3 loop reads CAIRSAETQYF.

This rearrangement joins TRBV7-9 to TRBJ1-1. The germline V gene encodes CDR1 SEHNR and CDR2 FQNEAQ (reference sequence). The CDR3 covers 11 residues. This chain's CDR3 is CASSLEEEAFF.

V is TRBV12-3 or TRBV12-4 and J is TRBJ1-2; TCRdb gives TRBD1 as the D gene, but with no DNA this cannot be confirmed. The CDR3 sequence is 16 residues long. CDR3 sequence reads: CASSPSTGGPNYGYTF.